These 18 T cell receptor beta chains came from one sample sequenced in a study of T cell responses to AZD1222 COVID-19 vaccine (dated by TCRdb to about 2021). Library preparation used the immunoSEQ multiplex PCR assay. Imported from immuneACCESS, the table was reduced by TCRdb to in-frame sequences with V and J called. These copies leave out some clones; in studies compared against another copy, an unresolved V gene accounts for under half, and the cause of the remainder is not known. The sample table holds 110,000 or so clones, of which about 89% were seen once. The top ten clones comprise 4.5% of the sample. The time point label for this specimen denotes: baseline before first vaccination. Sequences were derived from peripheral blood, sampled on day 0 of AZD1222 vaccination. The receptors here all came from an adult in good health.

The chain links TRBV7-3 to TRBJ1-5, with 9 bases identical to TRBD1. The CDR3 runs 16 residues. The trim removed 1 base at V and 4 bases at J, leaving 5 bases unmatched. Per germline, CDR1 SGHTA and CDR2 FQGTGA. The CDR3 region has the DNA TGTGCCAGCAGCTTAAAACAGGGGGCGAATAATCAGCCCCAGCATTTT. Translating it yields CASSLKQGANNQPQHF.

This chain links TRBV9 with TRBJ1-3, with D uncertain. The CDR3 loop spans 15 amino acids. V lost 0 bases to trimming and J lost 0 bases, with 7 bases between them. The germline CDR1 and CDR2 sequences are SGDLS and YYNGEE. This CDR3 reads CASSVGTNSGNTIYF. DNA for the CDR3: TGTGCCAGCAGCGTAGGGACCAACTCTGGAAACACCATATATTTT. The variable domain in full, completed from reference TRBV9 and TRBJ1-3, reads DSGVTQTPKHLITATGQRVTLRCSPRSGDLSVYWYQQSLDQGLQFLIQYYNGEERAKGNILERFSAQQFPDLHSELNLSSLELGDSALYFCASSVGTNSGNTIYFGEGSWLTVV.

CDR3 sequence reads: CASSGRTVSGNTIYF. The CDR3 nucleotides are TGTGCCAGCAGCGGAAGGACAGTTTCTGGAAACACCATATATTTT. This rearrangement joins TRBV6-5 to TRBJ1-3, with D possibly being TRBD1 (6 bases). Between the trimmed V and J ends, which lost 6 bases and 1 base, there was a span of 13 bases. The germline CDR1 and CDR2 sequences are MNHEY and SVGAGI. CDR3 size: 15 residues.

This clone is a singleton in its sample. The V gene is TRBV7-2, the J gene TRBJ2-3, with a weak D call TRBD1 (5 bases). V was trimmed by 0 bases and J by 2 bases, leaving 15 bases between them. Looked up from germline, CDR1 is SGHTA and CDR2 is FQGNSA. The CDR3 totals 17 residues. The CDR3 loop is CASSLAGQQLNTDTQYF. DNA of the CDR3: TGTGCCAGCAGCTTAGCGGGGCAGCAACTTAACACAGATACGCAGTATTTT.

This clone was seen a few times. V and J are TRBV4-1 and TRBJ1-6, with a weak D call TRBD1 (5 bases). The CDR3 covers 17 residues. Germline assignment: CDR1 MGHRA and CDR2 YSYEKL. V dropped 1 base and J dropped 5 bases, with 15 bases sitting between them. CDR3 in amino acids: CASSQALGSRDNSPLHF. DNA of the CDR3: TGCGCCAGCAGCCAAGCCTTGGGGTCCAGGGATAATTCACCCCTCCACTTT.

The chain has TRBV6-2 or TRBV6-3 and TRBJ1-5, with D hard to call. The CDR3 loop spans 16 amino acids. Germline-derived CDR1 and CDR2 are MNHEY and SVGEGT. Trimming removed 0 bases at V and 2 bases at J, with 11 bases between. The CDR3 coding sequence is TGTGCCAGCAGTTACTCGGCCCGGAGAGGCAATCAGCCCCAGCATTTT. Amino acids: CASSYSARRGNQPQHF.

The chain recombines TRBV6-4 with TRBJ1-6, with D hard to call. Germline V CDR1 and CDR2: MRHNA, SNTAGT. V lost 3 bases to trimming and J lost 9 bases, with 12 bases between them. This CDR3 is 14 amino acids long. The CDR3: CASSEVSGGSPLHF. In DNA, the CDR3 is TGTGCCAGCAGTGAAGTCAGTGGAGGTTCACCCCTCCACTTT.

The chain links TRBV9 to TRBJ1-2; D might be TRBD1 (6 bases). The germline CDR1 and CDR2 sequences are SGDLS and YYNGEE. The CDR3 is 15 residues long. The V end was cut by 0 bases, the J end by 6 bases, with 15 bases between. The CDR3 reads CASSVGSRGSNGYTF. DNA of the CDR3: TGTGCCAGCAGCGTAGGATCCAGGGGTTCTAATGGCTACACCTTC.

The V and J genes are TRBV6-2 or TRBV6-3 and TRBJ1-2; D is perhaps TRBD1 (6 bases). The CDR3 covers 15 residues. In germline, CDR1 is MNHEY, CDR2 SVGEGT. V was trimmed by 2 bases and J by 4 bases, leaving 14 bases between them. The CDR3 loop reads CASSYEGGAGYGYTF. In nucleotides, the CDR3 is TGTGCCAGCAGTTACGAGGGGGGCGCGGGCTATGGCTACACCTTC.

The chain joins TRBV5-6 to TRBJ2-5; 10 nucleotides align to TRBD2. V was clipped by 4 bases and J by 5 bases; unmatched bases: 8. The CDR3 consists of 15 residues. Germline assignment: CDR1 SGHDT and CDR2 YYEEEE. The CDR3 protein is CASSTLAGAGETQYF. The CDR3 nucleotides are TGTGCCAGCAGCACTCTAGCGGGGGCCGGGGAGACCCAGTACTTC.

This rearrangement joins TRBV11-2 to TRBJ2-3; 12 bases map to TRBD2. Germline lookup yields CDR1 SGHAT and CDR2 FQNNGV. This CDR3 spans 18 amino acids. J gave up 6 bases and V 3 bases, and 13 bases lay outside the gene matches. The CDR3 sequence is CASSFPISSGGATDTQYF. The CDR3 DNA reads as TGTGCCAGCAGCTTCCCTATCTCTAGCGGGGGGGCCACGGATACGCAGTATTTT. The full variable domain, its missing parts supplied by reference TRBV11-2 and TRBJ2-3, is EAGVAQSPRYKIIEKRQSVAFWCNPISGHATLYWYQQILGQGPKLLIQFQNNGVVDDSQLPKDRFSAERLKGVDSTLKIQPAKLEDSAVYLCASSFPISSGGATDTQYFGPGTRLTVL.

V gene TRBV13 combines with J gene TRBJ1-6, with 8 bases identical to TRBD1. This CDR3 contains 15 residues. V was pared by 4 bases and J by 8 bases, with 7 bases of the junction left unmatched. Germline V gene data show CDR1 as PRHDT and CDR2 as FYEKMQ (reference sequence). The CDR3 sequence is CASSSTGDIDSPLHF. CDR3 nucleotide sequence: TGTGCCAGCAGCTCGACAGGGGACATCGATTCACCCCTCCACTTT.

This chain uses TRBV16 with TRBJ1-4, with 8 bases matching TRBD1. The CDR3 runs to 14 residues. Germline CDR1 and CDR2: KGHSY and FQNENV. Trimming took 0 bases from V and 12 from J; bases not matched to a gene: 6. The CDR3: CASSQSNRGEELFF. CDR3 DNA: TGTGCCAGCAGCCAATCGAACAGGGGGGAAGAACTGTTTTTT. The whole variable domain, filled in from reference TRBV16 and TRBJ1-4, reads GEEVAQTPKHLVRGEGQKAKLYCAPIKGHSYVFWYQQVLKNEFKFLISFQNENVFDETGMPKERFSAKCLPNSPCSLEIQATKLEDSAVYFCASSQSNRGEELFFGSGTQLSVL.

This chain connects TRBV21-1 to TRBJ1-2; TRBD1, the D gene given by the table, was not confirmed from the DNA. TRBV21-1 is reported as a pseudogene. The CDR3 consists of 21 residues. CDR3 DNA sequence: TGTGCCAGCAGCAAAGTGATATACGCGGTTGTCGGGACAGCAGCTAACTATGGCTACACCTTC. Translation gives CASSKVIYAVVGTAANYGYTF.

The V call is TRBV3-1 (or the pseudogene TRBV3-2), the J call TRBJ1-1; D ambiguous. Germline CDR1 is LGHDT and CDR2 is YNNKEL (reference sequence). This CDR3 has 13 residues. The ends were cut back, 6 bases at V and 4 bases at J, with 12 bases in the middle. CDR3 in DNA: TGTGCCAGCAGTCGTCAGTTCCCCACTGAAGCTTTCTTT. Amino acid sequence: CASSRQFPTEAFF.

This rearrangement joins TRBV5-1 to TRBJ2-5, with no clear D. This CDR3 contains 13 residues. The V gene's germline CDR1 is SGHRS and CDR2 YFSETQ. Trimming removed 4 bases at V and 4 bases at J, with 11 bases between. The CDR3 here is CASSAWIGETQYF. The CDR3 bases are TGCGCCAGCAGCGCGTGGATAGGAGAGACCCAGTACTTC.

This rearrangement joins TRBV7-8 to TRBJ2-7; no clear D gene. This CDR3 is 14 amino acids long. The germline V gene encodes CDR1 SGHVS and CDR2 FQNEAQ. Trimming removed 0 bases from V and 6 bases from J, with 12 bases in between. CDR3 residues: CASSLAGQIGEQYF. The CDR3 region has the DNA TGTGCCAGCAGCTTAGCCGGCCAGATCGGCGAGCAGTACTTC.

This chain links TRBV7-3 with TRBJ1-1; the D is unclear. CDR1 SGHTA and CDR2 FQGTGA come from the germline V gene. This CDR3 contains 13 residues. The V and J ends lost 6 bases and 0 bases respectively, with 8 bases between them. CDR3 region: CASSQKMNTEAFF. CDR3 DNA: TGTGCCAGCAGTCAAAAGATGAACACTGAAGCTTTCTTT.